This TCR beta chain was recovered during a study of blood T cell repertoires in COVID-19. Overall study context: Samples came from the United States, Italy and Spain, spanning acute and convalescent COVID-19. T cells, B-cell-depleted T cells, or PBMCs provided the cDNA or gDNA that served as material.

In the source study's methods: Estimation of nucleated cell counts was performed using reference gene primer amplification. The assay was immunoSEQ multiplex PCR, and TCRdb's table has in-frame clones only and misses some. That table gives V, J and clone size, and the DNA gave D and trimming. The table shows 200,000 or so clones, with around three quarters occurring only once. This CDR3 contains 16 residues. J gave up 2 bases and V 5 bases, and 10 bases lay outside the gene matches. Germline loops: CDR1 MNHEY, CDR2 SMNVEV (reference sequence). This TCR was sampled from a man in his 60s with active or convalescent COVID-19. The chain recombines TRBV27 with TRBJ1-2, with 8 bases that match TRBD1. The sequenced sample was peripheral blood. The CDR3 sequence is CASSGIRQGLNYGYTF. The CDR3 DNA reads TGTGCCAGCAGTGGTATCCGACAGGGGCTCAACTATGGCTACACCTTC.